This T cell receptor (beta chain) was recovered during a study of T cell repertoires in cytomegalovirus infection (dated by TCRdb to between 2019 and 2020). Background on the whole study: Donor HLA type was relevant to the analysis, as public TCR beta signatures indicated carriage of CMV infection together with the matching HLA type. What the study reported, not specific to this receptor: Cumulative frequency of public TCR beta family members discriminated carriers of CMV infection plus the relevant HLA type in this cohort and an independent approximately 340-donor cohort. The ex vivo response was dominated by HLA-C-restricted CMV-specific TCR beta clonotypes, and the single most frequent clonotype in two of eight donors was supplied by these HLA-C-restricted clonotypes.

Sequenced using an Illumina HiSeq 1500. TCRdb ran its own pipeline on the public reads, namely fastp trimming at Q25 and MiXCR clone calling, and kept in-frame beta chains. Identical CDR3 protein sequences are pooled into one entry, listed with their most common genes and DNA. The sample table contains approximately 170,000 distinct CDR3 sequences; only one count was recorded for about a sixth of them. Of the sample, approximately 18% is held by the ten largest clones. The CDR3 numbers 15 residues from cysteine through phenylalanine. The entry retains the CDR3 DNA only, 45 bases that are in frame from base 1. Sequences MNHNY (CDR1) and SVGAGI (CDR2) are obtained from the germline V gene (reference sequence). Unmatched junction bases come to 8, with V trimmed by 6 bases and J by 3 bases. In the case of this clonotype: It lacks a known antigen. Base qualities are missing; no much larger clone stands one base away.

This sequence originates from a human donor in good health (CMV status not recorded). Some clones in this sample may be carry-over from other donors' samples. The rearrangement combines TRBV6-6 with TRBJ1-5, and TRBD1 aligns with 7 junction nucleotides. The sample comprised CD8+ T cells from PBMCs. CDR3 region: CASRPTGFLNQPQHF. In nucleotides, the sequence is TGTGCCAGCAGACCGACAGGGTTCCTCAATCAGCCCCAGCATTTT.